Sequencing of this T cell receptor beta chain was carried out in a study of cytomegalovirus exposure and HLA in healthy donors. PCR primers comprised 60 Vbeta and 13 Jbeta primers. The protocol was immunoSEQ multiplex PCR, while the TCRdb copy is restricted to in-frame clones and leaves out a portion. The sample yields fewer than 150,000 clones, roughly 80% seen once. A note on this clone: What it recognizes is unknown.

The study's findings and limits: A likely sequencing artifact accounted for one observed cluster of highly shared sequence variants. One variant, a missense change in DCLRE1C, was linked in a later analysis to TCR beta V- and J-gene trimming.

The CDR3 is 14 residues long. The sample consisted of PBMCs. This TCR came from a man aged 35 to 55 in good health and CMV-seropositive. The chain couples TRBV21-1 to TRBJ2-5; the table calls TRBD2, which could not be checked here. TRBV21-1 is assigned pseudogene status. The CDR3 nucleotides read TGTGCCAGCACCGAGCGCCCTGTCGGGGAGACCCAGTACTTC. Translated, it gives CASTERPVGETQYF.